The following is a TCR beta chain sequence with its context. The data stem from a study of PD-1 and CTLA-4 blockade in melanoma. Data came from immunoSEQ multiplex PCR; TCRdb stores just in-frame clones and leaves some out. The sample lists tens of thousands of clones, approximately 89% occurring once. Germline V lookup: CDR1 LNHNV, CDR2 YYDKDF (reference sequence). Trimming took off 6 bases at V and 1 base at J, with 12 bases between the two ends. The CDR3 length is 14 residues. The J gene is TRBJ1-2, the V gene TRBV15, with D perhaps matching TRBD1 (5 bases). The specimen comprised CD8+ T cells from peripheral blood, sampled from a patient given anti-PD-1 treatment. The TCR sequence derives from a human donor with melanoma. The CDR3 DNA reads as TGTGCCACCAGTGCCCGGGACTTTAACTATGGCTACACCTTC. Translating it yields CATSARDFNYGYTF.